This TCR beta chain was observed in a study of cytomegalovirus exposure and HLA in healthy donors. Whole-study findings and limits: Confirmation was obtained in vitro that a few CMV-associated chains are specific for CMV antigens. Investigators reported more than 150 TCR beta chains as tied to cytomegalovirus. For most TCR sequences rarity was the rule, although some public TCRs occurred in many donors. The classifier was said to identify cytomegalovirus status with high specificity and sensitivity.

Produced via immunoSEQ multiplex PCR; TCRdb's table is partial and in-frame only. This table has about 280,000 clones, over 75% appearing once. This CDR3 region has 14 residues. CDR1 and CDR2 from the germline V gene are MGHDK and SYGVNS. V was clipped by 4 bases and J by 1 base, with 10 bases between them. For this clone: Its target is unknown.

Material for sequencing was PBMCs. The receptor was isolated from a woman between 18 and 29 years old in good health and CMV-seronegative. The chain recombines TRBV25-1 with TRBJ1-1; TRBD1 is a possible D gene (6 bases). Here the CDR3 DNA reads TGTGCCAGCAGTGTGACAGGACCGAACACTGAAGCTTTCTTT. Its translation is CASSVTGPNTEAFF.